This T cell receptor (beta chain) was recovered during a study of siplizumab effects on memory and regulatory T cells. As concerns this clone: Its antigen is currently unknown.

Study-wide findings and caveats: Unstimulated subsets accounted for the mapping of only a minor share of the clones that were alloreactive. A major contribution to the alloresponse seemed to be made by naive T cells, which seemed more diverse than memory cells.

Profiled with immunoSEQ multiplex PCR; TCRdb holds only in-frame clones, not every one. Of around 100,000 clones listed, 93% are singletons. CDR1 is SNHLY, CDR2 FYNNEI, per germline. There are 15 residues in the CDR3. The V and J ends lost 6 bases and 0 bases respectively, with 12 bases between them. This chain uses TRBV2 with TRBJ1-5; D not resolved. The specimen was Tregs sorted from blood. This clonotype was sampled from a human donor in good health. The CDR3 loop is CASSFGQYSNQPQHF. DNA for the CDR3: TGTGCCAGCAGCTTCGGGCAGTATAGCAATCAGCCCCAGCATTTT.